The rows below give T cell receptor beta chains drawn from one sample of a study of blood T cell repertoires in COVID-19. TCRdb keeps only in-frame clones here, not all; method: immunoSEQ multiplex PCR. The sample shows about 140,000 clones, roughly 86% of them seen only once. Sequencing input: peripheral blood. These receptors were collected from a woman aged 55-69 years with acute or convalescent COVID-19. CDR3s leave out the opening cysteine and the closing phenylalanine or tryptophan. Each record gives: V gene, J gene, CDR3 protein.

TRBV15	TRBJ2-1	ATARGLAAYNEQF
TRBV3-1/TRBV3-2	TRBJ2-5	ASSQHPRRAGTSGGTQETQY
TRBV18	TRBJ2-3	ASSLQGRQADTQY
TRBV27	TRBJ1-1	ASSRAGPNTEAF
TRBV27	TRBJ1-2	ASSFDPRGYGYT
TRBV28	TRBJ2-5	ASRRVAGGETQY
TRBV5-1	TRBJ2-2	ASSSGRGASNTGELF
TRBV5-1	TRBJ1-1	ASSLALGRGSTEAF
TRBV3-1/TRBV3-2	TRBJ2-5	ASSQRNGGALETQY
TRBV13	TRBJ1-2	ASTYSLPGEHGYT
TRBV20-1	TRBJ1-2	SASLSFSYT
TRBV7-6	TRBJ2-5	ASSLGTGTGGETQY
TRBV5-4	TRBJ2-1	ASSLGDSQGAYINEQF
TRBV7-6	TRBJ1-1	ASSLLSGLGNTEAF
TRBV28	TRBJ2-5	ASVNGGEDETQY
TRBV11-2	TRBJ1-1	ASSLDRGTLEAF
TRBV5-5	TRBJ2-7	ASSLIPGVSSYEQY
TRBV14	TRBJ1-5	ASSPAGGNQPQH
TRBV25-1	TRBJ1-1	ASSEWTGGAF
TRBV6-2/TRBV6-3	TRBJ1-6	ASSPAVAGSSYNSPLH
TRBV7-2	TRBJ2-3	ASSLAGTGVDTQY
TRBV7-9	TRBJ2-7	ASSLGTGLYEQY
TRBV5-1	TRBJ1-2	ASSSQWGANYGYT
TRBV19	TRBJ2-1	ASSRGLLGRNEQF
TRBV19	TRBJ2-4	ASSILRGLGKNIQY
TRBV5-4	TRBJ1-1	ASSLGTGDTEAF
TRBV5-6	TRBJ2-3	ASSLEGGGDTQY
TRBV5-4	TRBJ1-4	ASSRDRLHEKLF
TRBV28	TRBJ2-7	ASTPGTSGGRVFYEQY
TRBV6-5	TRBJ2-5	ASGRGGEGTQY
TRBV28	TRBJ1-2	ASSLGSNYGYT
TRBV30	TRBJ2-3	AWSRPTSGGATDTQY
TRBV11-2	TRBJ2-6	ASSSYIQGAGANVLT
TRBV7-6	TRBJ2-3	ASSRGQGRTDTQY
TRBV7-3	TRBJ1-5	ASSPMLPGTESNQPQH
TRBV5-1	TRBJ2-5	ASSLQGAGETQY
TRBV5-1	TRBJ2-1	ASSYPGTEQF
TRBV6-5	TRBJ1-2	ASKPQDNYGYT
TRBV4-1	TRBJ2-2	ASSRFPGQGFTGELF
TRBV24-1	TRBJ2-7	ATSEGTAAGERAYEQY
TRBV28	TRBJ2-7	ASNKPGQGAYEQY
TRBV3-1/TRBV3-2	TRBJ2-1	ASSSSGLAKDEQF
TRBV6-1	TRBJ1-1	ASSERQGVNTEAF
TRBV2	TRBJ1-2	ATCPEKGTFYT
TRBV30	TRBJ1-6	AWSATTGGGTYNSPLH
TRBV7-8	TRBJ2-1	ASSLWARVGEQF
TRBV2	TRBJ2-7	ASSEFSRLSYEQY
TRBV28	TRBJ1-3	ASSYRGTGNTIY
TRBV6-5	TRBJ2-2	ASSYLWTGDSGELF
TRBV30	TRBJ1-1	AWSVRLQGLEAF
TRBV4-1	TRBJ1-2	ASSQGQGAKGYT
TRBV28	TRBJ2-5	ASSLGRVLETQY
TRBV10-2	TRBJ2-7	ASSELSSGLSYEQY
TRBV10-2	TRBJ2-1	ASSITNDWGGEQF
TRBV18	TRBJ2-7	ASSGGTGSYEQY
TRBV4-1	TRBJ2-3	ASSLAGTSGTDTQY